Below are 9 T cell receptor beta chains sequenced from a single sample in a study of blood T cell repertoires in COVID-19. Only in-frame clones appear in the TCRdb table, and some are missing; sequencing was by immunoSEQ multiplex PCR. The table has roughly 330,000 clones, 87% seen once. Sequences were obtained from peripheral blood. All receptors derive from a man aged 25-40 years with COVID-19, enrolled during active disease.

The J gene is TRBJ1-5, the V gene TRBV6-2 or TRBV6-3; D ambiguous. The CDR3 is 14 amino acids. Trimming left V 4 bases short and J 8 bases short, with 15 bases between. The V gene's germline CDR1 is MNHEY and CDR2 SVGEGT. CDR3 amino acids: CASSLSSTREPQHF. Here the CDR3 DNA reads TGTGCCAGCAGTTTATCTTCGACCCGGGAGCCCCAGCATTTT.

This clone was seen a single time. This chain connects TRBV7-2 to TRBJ2-2; TRBD2 matches 10 bases. Germline CDR1 SGHTA, CDR2 FQGNSA. This CDR3 region has 16 residues. Germline trimming cut 1 base from V and 6 bases from J; bases unmatched to any gene: 5. The CDR3 nucleotides read TGTGCCAGCAGCTTAGTTCTAGGACTAGCGGCCGGGGAGCTGTTTTTT. Encoded protein: CASSLVLGLAAGELFF.

The rearrangement links TRBV4-3 to TRBJ2-1; TRBD2 matches 13 bases. This CDR3 contains 15 residues. Germline CDR1 reads LGHNA; CDR2 reads YSLEER. V lost 2 bases, J lost 9 bases, and 4 bases stayed unmatched. In nucleotides, the CDR3 is TGCGCCAGCAGCCAACGGACTAGCGGGAGCGGTGAGCAGTTCTTC. Translated: CASSQRTSGSGEQFF.

This clone appeared once. The chain joins TRBV25-1 to TRBJ1-2, with 9 bases identical to TRBD1. The CDR3 covers 15 residues. CDR1 and CDR2 (germline): MGHDK, SYGVNS. Unmatched junction bases numbered 4, after V lost 3 bases and J lost 2 bases. In DNA, the CDR3 is TGTGCCAGCAGTGATCCCGGGACAGGGAACTATGGCTACACCTTC. Its translation: CASSDPGTGNYGYTF.

J is TRBJ2-7 and V is TRBV11-3, with 7 bases that match TRBD1. Germline CDR1 is SGHNT and CDR2 is YENEEA. Germline trimming cut 4 bases from V and 1 base from J; bases unmatched to any gene: 4. This CDR3 region has 14 residues. The CDR3 region has the DNA TGTGCCAGCAGCTACAGGGGTCGATCCTACGAGCAGTACTTC. As protein: CASSYRGRSYEQYF.

V and J are TRBV7-9 and TRBJ2-1; maybe TRBD2 (6 bases). This CDR3 has 16 residues. Germline lookup yields CDR1 SEHNR and CDR2 FQNEAQ (reference sequence). V dropped 1 base and J dropped 3 bases, with 13 bases sitting between them. CDR3 coding DNA: TGTGCCAGCAGCTTAGGGGCGGGACTCGACTACAATGAGCAGTTCTTC. It yields the protein CASSLGAGLDYNEQFF. The variable domain in full, with the rest retrieved from reference TRBV7-9 and TRBJ2-1, is DTGVSQNPRHKITKRGQNVTFRCDPISEHNRLYWYRQTLGQGPEFLTYFQNEAQLEKSRLLSDRFSAERPKGSFSTLEIQRTEQGDSAMYLCASSLGAGLDYNEQFFGPGTRLTVL.

This sequence joins TRBV5-1 and TRBJ2-2, with 10 bases that match TRBD2. This CDR3 has 17 amino acids. Germline V gene data show CDR1 as SGHRS and CDR2 as YFSETQ. The V gene end was trimmed by 1 base and the J gene end by 4 bases; junction bases not matched to a gene: 7. The CDR3 spells CASSLSRASGSTGELFF. In DNA, the CDR3 is TGCGCCAGCAGCTTGTCCCGGGCTAGCGGGAGCACCGGGGAGCTGTTTTTT. Full variable domain (outside the CDR3, taken from reference TRBV5-1 and TRBJ2-2): KAGVTQTPRYLIKTRGQQVTLSCSPISGHRSVSWYQQTPGQGLQFLFEYFSETQRNKGNFPGRFSGRQFSNSRSEMNVSTLELGDSALYLCASSLSRASGSTGELFFGEGSRLTVL.

V gene TRBV11-2 combines with J gene TRBJ1-3, with D uncertain. Germline CDR1 SGHAT, CDR2 FQNNGV. The CDR3 is 15 amino acids. Trimming took 1 base from V and 4 from J, leaving 11 bases between them. Here the CDR3 DNA reads TGTGCCAGCAGCTTAGTCTGGGGAGTCGGAAACACCATATATTTT. Amino acid sequence: CASSLVWGVGNTIYF.

This rearrangement joins TRBV4-2 to TRBJ2-1, with a weak D call TRBD2 (6 bases). Trimming cost V 5 bases and J 6 bases, with 14 bases left between them. The CDR3 covers 14 residues. Germline assignment: CDR1 LGHNA and CDR2 YNFKEQ. The CDR3 sequence is CASSGGSRGNEQFF. In nucleotides, the CDR3 is TGTGCCAGCAGCGGAGGGAGTCGGGGCAATGAGCAGTTCTTC.